The next 16 T cell receptor beta chains were all read from a single sample in a study of naive and memory T cell subsets. Whole blood, 2.5 ml, came from adult healthy volunteers. Blood and skin TCR RNA was reverse transcribed with alpha and beta constant primers. TCRdb passed the 5' RACE reads through MiXCR, listing each CDR3 protein once. The sample holds about 20,000 distinct CDR3 sequences, approximately 3.9% seen once. The receptors shown here come from a male donor in good health.

V gene TRBV18 combines with J gene TRBJ1-2; tentatively, D is TRBD1 (6 bases). Germline CDR1 reads KGHSH; CDR2 reads LQKENI. The CDR3 covers 12 residues. Trimming stripped 6 bases from V and 8 bases from J, with 13 bases between. The CDR3 DNA reads as TGTGCCAGCTCGCAGCAGGGGAACGGCTACACCTTC. It yields the protein CASSQQGNGYTF.

The CDR3 region has the DNA TGTGCCAGCAGCTTGTCGGGTATTCCCTACGAGCAGTACTTC. Its translation: CASSLSGIPYEQYF. The chain is built from TRBV5-5 and TRBJ2-7; D not certain. This CDR3 is built from 14 residues. V was shortened by 1 base and J by 2 bases, with 10 bases between the two germline ends. Germline V CDR1 and CDR2: SGHKS, YYEKEE (reference sequence).

This clonotype has a count of ten or more. The chain recombines TRBV28 with TRBJ2-7; D gene ambiguous. The CDR3 covers 13 residues. CDR1 is MDHEN and CDR2 is SYDVKM in the germline V gene. Trimming removed 5 bases from V and 0 bases from J, with 8 bases in between. CDR3 DNA sequence: TGTGCCAGCAGTCAAGACAACTCCTACGAGCAGTACTTC. Encoded protein: CASSQDNSYEQYF. The full variable domain, with the rest looked up from reference TRBV28 and TRBJ2-7, is DVKVTQSSRYLVKRTGEKVFLECVQDMDHENMFWYRQDPGLGLRLIYFSYDVKMKEKGDIPEGYSVSREKKERFSLILESASTNQTSMYLCASSQDNSYEQYFGPGTRLTVT.

This clonotype was counted many times. The genes are TRBV20-1 and TRBJ1-5, with D possibly TRBD1 on 6 matching bases. Deletions cut 6 bases from V and 7 bases from J, with 19 bases between. This CDR3 has 14 residues. Germline assignment: CDR1 DFQATT and CDR2 SNEGSKA (reference sequence). CDR3 sequence: CSASRGGAGQPQHF. The CDR3 region has the DNA TGCAGTGCCTCCAGGGGAGGGGCAGGGCAGCCCCAGCATTTT.

This clonotype has ten or more counts. V usage is TRBV12-3 or TRBV12-4 and J usage is TRBJ2-7; a weak D match, TRBD1 (6 bases). Deletions cut 6 bases from V and 1 base from J, with 10 bases between. The CDR3 totals 13 residues. The CDR3 loop is CASRRDISYEQYF. CDR3 DNA sequence: TGTGCCAGCAGACGGGACATATCCTACGAGCAGTACTTC.

This clonotype ranks as medium-sized (0.01 to 0.1%). The rearrangement joins TRBV29-1 to TRBJ2-5; 8 nucleotides align to TRBD1. CDR3 length equals 15 residues. Germline CDR1 SQVTM, CDR2 ANQGSEA. The junction had 7 bases not matched to a gene; V was cut back by 4 bases and J by 0 bases. The CDR3 DNA reads TGCAGCGTTGCCGGGGACAGGAGTAACCAAGAGACCCAGTACTTC. Its translation: CSVAGDRSNQETQYF.

In this sample, this clonotype turned up many times. The chain links TRBV29-1 to TRBJ2-5; the D call may be TRBD1 or TRBD2 (5 bases each). The V gene lost 2 bases and the J gene lost 4 bases, with 11 bases spanning the gap. Germline V CDR1 and CDR2: SQVTM, ANQGSEA. This CDR3 region has 13 residues. CDR3 coding DNA: TGCAGCGTTGAAATGGGACCGATAGAGACCCAGTACTTC. Translation: CSVEMGPIETQYF.

This clonotype was seen many times. The chain couples TRBV29-1 to TRBJ2-2; 11 nucleotides match TRBD2. V was clipped by 7 bases and J by 5 bases; unmatched bases: 3. This CDR3 has 13 residues. Germline V gives CDR1 SQVTM, CDR2 ANQGSEA. In DNA, the CDR3 is TGCAGCGCTAGACTAGCGGGAACCGGGGAGCTGTTTTTT. Amino acids: CSARLAGTGELFF.

The sample holds many counts of this clonotype. The rearrangement links TRBV7-2 to TRBJ2-7; TRBD1 aligns across 7 bases. From germline, CDR1 is SGHTA and CDR2 FQGNSA. With V trimmed by 2 bases and J by 1 base, 5 bases remained unmatched. There are 15 residues in the CDR3. The CDR3 nucleotides are TGTGCCAGCAGCTTAAGAGGGGGCATTTCCTACGAGCAGTACTTC. It specifies CASSLRGGISYEQYF.

V and J are TRBV7-9 and TRBJ2-5; tentative D call: TRBD1 (6 bases). Germline CDR1 reads SEHNR; CDR2 reads FQNEAQ (reference sequence). V was shortened by 4 bases and J by 4 bases, with 22 bases between the two germline ends. The length of the CDR3 is 17 residues. CDR3 protein: CASSSRFRGLQRETQYF. CDR3 coding DNA: TGTGCCAGCAGCTCGCGTTTCAGGGGCCTACAGCGAGAGACCCAGTACTTC. Together with reference TRBV7-9 and TRBJ2-5, the CDR3 gives the full variable domain: DTGVSQNPRHKITKRGQNVTFRCDPISEHNRLYWYRQTLGQGPEFLTYFQNEAQLEKSRLLSDRFSAERPKGSFSTLEIQRTEQGDSAMYLCASSSRFRGLQRETQYFGPGTRLLVL.

Many counts were recorded for this clonotype. This chain joins TRBV28 and TRBJ2-1; 9 bases are a match to TRBD1. The CDR3 length is 14 residues. Germline CDR1 MDHEN, CDR2 SYDVKM. The trim removed 7 bases at V and 12 bases at J, leaving 13 bases unmatched. This chain's CDR3 is CASIMGQGYPGQFF. CDR3 bases: TGTGCCAGCATTATGGGACAGGGCTACCCCGGGCAGTTCTTC.

This clonotype was counted many times. The gene calls are TRBV12-3 or TRBV12-4 and TRBJ2-1; TRBD2 matches 12 bases. V was pared by 6 bases and J by 8 bases, with 14 bases of the junction left unmatched. This CDR3 is built from 17 residues. CDR3 nucleotides: TGTGCCAGCAGCCAACTTCCGGGACTAGCGGGTCAGGATGAGCAGTTCTTC. It specifies CASSQLPGLAGQDEQFF.

This clonotype was seen many times. CDR3 residues: CASSDRGKEKLFF. As DNA, the CDR3 is TGCGCCAGCAGCGACAGGGGGAAGGAAAAACTGTTTTTT. V gene TRBV5-1 combines with J gene TRBJ1-4; 9 nucleotides agree with TRBD1. Germline CDR1 reads SGHRS; CDR2 reads YFSETQ. J was trimmed by 8 bases and V by 4 bases; bases with no gene match: 3. This CDR3 contains 13 residues.

This clonotype was seen only a few times. Germline is not matched at one junction end, which may reflect a read error. V gene TRBV11-2 combines with J gene TRBJ2-7; TRBD1 agrees at 10 bases. CDR3 length: 14 amino acids. Germline V gene lookup returns CDR1 SGHAT and CDR2 FQNNGV. The CDR3 spells CASSVDRGQYEQYF. The CDR3 nucleotides read TGTGCCAGCAGCGTAGACAGGGGGCAATACGAGCAGTACTTC.

Ten or more counts support this clonotype. V is TRBV6-5 and J is TRBJ2-1, with TRBD2 identical over 12 bases. With V trimmed by 6 bases and J by 0 bases, 3 bases remained unmatched. From germline, CDR1 is MNHEY and CDR2 SVGAGI. The CDR3 is 16 residues long. The CDR3, as DNA: TGTGCCAGCAGCGTACTAGCGGGGGGCTCCTACAATGAGCAGTTCTTC. The encoded protein is CASSVLAGGSYNEQFF.

This clonotype was observed many times. The chain uses TRBV4-3 and TRBJ2-7; 9 positions match TRBD1. V shed 3 bases and J 3 bases; nucleotides not matched to a gene: 3. Germline loops: CDR1 LGHNA, CDR2 YSLEER. The CDR3 spans 14 residues. CDR3 nucleotide sequence: TGCGCCAGCAGCCAGGGGACAGGGAACTACGAGCAGTACTTC. It encodes CASSQGTGNYEQYF.